This passage covers 7 T cell receptor beta chains from one sample sequenced in a study of blood T cell repertoires in COVID-19. TCRdb's table, derived via immunoSEQ multiplex PCR, lists solely in-frame clones and lacks some. The data show around 250,000 clones, with roughly 90% seen just once and about 3% held by the top ten. The material sequenced was PBMCs or T cells enriched from blood (not recorded which). These receptors all come from a man aged 35 to 55 who had been exposed to COVID-19.

This chain's CDR3 is CASTMRTGRDYTF. CDR3 bases: TGTGCCAGCACCATGCGGACAGGCAGAGACTACACCTTC. V gene TRBV11-3 combines with J gene TRBJ1-2; TRBD1 agrees at 7 bases. The CDR3 runs 13 residues. Looked up from germline, CDR1 is SGHNT and CDR2 is YENEEA. V lost 7 bases and J lost 10; bases outside the gene matches: 12.

V usage is TRBV7-9 and J usage is TRBJ1-6, with 9 bases aligning to TRBD1. The CDR3 has 16 residues. Trimming cost V 4 bases and J 7 bases; bases outside gene matches: 8. Germline CDR1 and CDR2: SEHNR and FQNEAQ (reference sequence). CDR3 sequence reads: CASSSWTGVGNSPLHF. The CDR3 nucleotides are TGTGCCAGCAGCTCCTGGACAGGGGTGGGCAATTCACCCCTCCACTTT.

The chain employs TRBV12-5 and TRBJ1-5; D unresolved. With 7 bases removed from V and 7 bases from J, the gap between germline ends came to 14 bases. Germline V gene sequence: CDR1 LGHNT, CDR2 FRNRAP. This CDR3 region has 13 residues. The CDR3 protein is CASATSRSQPQHF. CDR3 DNA sequence: TGTGCTAGTGCCACGTCCCGGAGCCAGCCCCAGCATTTT.

This chain links TRBV5-6 with TRBJ1-1; 7 bases are shared with TRBD1. The ends lost 4 bases at V and 0 bases at J; junction bases unmatched: 9. This CDR3 has 16 residues. Germline CDR1 SGHDT, CDR2 YYEEEE. CDR3 coding DNA: TGTGCCAGCAGCCCAGGGGCGGGACAGTTGAACACTGAAGCTTTCTTT. This codes for CASSPGAGQLNTEAFF.

The V call is TRBV18, the J call TRBJ1-5; no clear D. The V gene lost 4 bases and the J gene lost 2 bases, with 6 bases spanning the gap. The CDR3 length is 13 residues. CDR1 and CDR2 (germline): KGHSH, LQKENI. The CDR3 reads CASSLSGNQPQHF. The CDR3 DNA sequence: TGTGCCAGCTCACTATCGGGCAATCAGCCCCAGCATTTT.

The chain couples TRBV19 to TRBJ1-2; D gene uncertain. CDR1 is LNHDA, CDR2 SQIVND, per germline (reference sequence). The V end was cut by 5 bases, the J end by 5 bases, with 15 bases between. CDR3 size: 14 residues. The CDR3 here is CASSLRRDSYGYTF. CDR3 sequence (DNA): TGTGCCAGTAGTCTGAGACGGGATTCTTATGGCTACACCTTC.

The rearrangement joins TRBV14 to TRBJ2-6; D perhaps matches TRBD1 (6 bases). The CDR3 runs 14 residues. V lost 4 bases, J lost 15 bases, and 19 bases lay in between. Germline assignment: CDR1 SGHDN and CDR2 FVKESK. CDR3 sequence reads: CASSRQTGLTPLTF. The DNA for the CDR3 is TGTGCCAGCAGCCGGCAGACAGGTTTAACCCCCCTGACTTTC.